This T cell receptor (beta chain) was captured by sequencing in a study of T-cell memory formation after mild COVID-19. In regard to this clonotype: What it binds is not known.

TCRdb recomputed calls from the 5' RACE reads with MiXCR, one row per CDR3 protein. Seen here are around 200,000 distinct CDR3 sequences, about a fifth observed once, and the top ten hold 23%. Whole-study results and caveats: Second-wave clones peaking on day 37 lacked confirmed SARS-CoV-2 specificity. For contracting clones, CD4+ ones sat mainly in CM and EM, CD8+ in EMRA.

The V end was cut by 4 bases, the J end by 0 bases, with 9 bases between. The CDR3 extends over 14 amino acids. The germline V gene has CDR1 SEHNR and CDR2 FQNEAQ (reference sequence). The TCR comes from an adult woman who had mild COVID-19 (a few samples of this study predate the infection). Cell type and time point are not known. V usage is TRBV7-9 and J usage is TRBJ1-2, with D hard to call. Material: PBMCs or a T cell subset sorted from them (not recorded which). CDR3 protein: CASSSDVSNYGYTF. Written as DNA, the CDR3 is TGTGCCAGCAGCTCGGACGTCTCTAACTATGGCTACACCTTC.